Given below is one T cell receptor (beta chain) in context. TCRdb's copy holds only in-frame clones and misses some; the assay was immunoSEQ multiplex PCR. Of about 100,000 clones listed, 80% to 85% are singletons. V was trimmed by 6 bases and J by 1 base, leaving 12 bases between them. Germline V gene lookup returns CDR1 MNHNY and CDR2 SVGAGI (reference sequence). The CDR3 totals 14 residues. These data come from a study of T cell clones after liver transplantation. About the research overall: TCRbeta sequencing after a pre-transplant mixed lymphocyte reaction identified graft-donor-reactive clones, later tracked in post-transplant blood. Tolerance: complete withdrawal held at least one year, liver enzymes staying within twice normal.

The V gene is TRBV6-6, the J gene TRBJ2-5; D is perhaps TRBD1 (5 bases). Sequencing was performed on CD4+ T cells from blood, taken before liver transplant. The clonotype comes from a human donor who received a liver transplant. The CDR3 DNA sequence: TGTGCCAGCAGGGATTCTGGGGCCCAAGAGACCCAGTACTTC. Its translation: CASRDSGAQETQYF.